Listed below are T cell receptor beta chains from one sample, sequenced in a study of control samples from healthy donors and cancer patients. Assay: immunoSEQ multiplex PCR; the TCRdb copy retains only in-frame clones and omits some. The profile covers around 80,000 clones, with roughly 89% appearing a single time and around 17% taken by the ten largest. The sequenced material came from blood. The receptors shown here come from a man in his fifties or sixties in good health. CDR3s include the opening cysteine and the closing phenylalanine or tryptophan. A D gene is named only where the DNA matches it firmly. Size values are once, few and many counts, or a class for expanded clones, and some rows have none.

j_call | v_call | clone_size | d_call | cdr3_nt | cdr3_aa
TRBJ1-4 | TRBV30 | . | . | TGTGCCTGGAGTGTATCGGGGGGTGAAAAACTGTTTTTT | CAWSVSGGEKLFF
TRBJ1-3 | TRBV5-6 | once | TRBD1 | TGTGCCAGCACTCCGACAGGGTTATCTGGAAACACCATATATTTT | CASTPTGLSGNTIYF
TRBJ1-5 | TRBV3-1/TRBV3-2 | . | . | TGTGCCAGCAGCCAAGGCAGGGTAGGAGGGCAGCCCCAGCATTTT | CASSQGRVGGQPQHF
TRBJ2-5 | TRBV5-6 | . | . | TGTGCCAGCAGCTTCAGTGGGTCGGGGACCCAGTACTTC | CASSFSGSGTQYF
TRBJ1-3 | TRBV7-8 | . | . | TGTGCCAGCGGACCGGCCCCGTCGAATACTGGAAACACCATATATTTT | CASGPAPSNTGNTIYF
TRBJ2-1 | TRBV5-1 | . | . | TGCGCCAGCGCGGCCCGGGCTTCCTACAATGAGCAGTTCTTC | CASAARASYNEQFF
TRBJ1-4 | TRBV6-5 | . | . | TGTGCCAGCAGTTGGGGCGGACTCTCCCAGGGTGAAAAACTGTTTTTT | CASSWGGLSQGEKLFF
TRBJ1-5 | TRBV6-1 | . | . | TGTGCCAGCAGTGAATGGGGAGATAGCAATCAGCCCCAGCATTTT | CASSEWGDSNQPQHF
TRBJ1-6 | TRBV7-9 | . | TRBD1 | TGTGCCAGCAGCTTAGGGGGACAGGGGAGATCACCCCTCCACTTT | CASSLGGQGRSPLHF
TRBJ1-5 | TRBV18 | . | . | TGTGCCAGCTCACCGGGGCGGGGGAACAGCAATCAGCCCCAGCATTTT | CASSPGRGNSNQPQHF
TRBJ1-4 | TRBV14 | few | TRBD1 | TGTGCCAGCAGCCGGGTACAGGGGTCTCAGAAAAAACTGTTTTTT | CASSRVQGSQKKLFF
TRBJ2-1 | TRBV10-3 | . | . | TGTGCCATCAGCACTGACAGTCGCAATGAGCAGTTCTTC | CAISTDSRNEQFF
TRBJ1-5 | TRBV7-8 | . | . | TGTGCCAGCAGCTTAGAACGGGATAGCAATCAGCCCCAGCATTTT | CASSLERDSNQPQHF
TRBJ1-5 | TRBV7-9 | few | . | TGTGCCAGCAGCCTGAGGACAGTTGATCAGCCCCAGCATTTT | CASSLRTVDQPQHF
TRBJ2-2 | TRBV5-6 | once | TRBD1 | TGTGCCAGCAGCATGGGACAGGGACTCACCGGGGAGCTGTTTTTT | CASSMGQGLTGELFF
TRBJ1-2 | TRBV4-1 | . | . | TGCGCCAGCAGCCTGGACAGACAGATGGGCTACACCTTC | CASSLDRQMGYTF
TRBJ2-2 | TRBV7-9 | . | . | TGTGCCAGCAGCCAGAGGGGGACCGGGGAGCTGTTTTTT | CASSQRGTGELFF
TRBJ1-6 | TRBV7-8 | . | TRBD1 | TGTGCCAGCAGCTCGGGACAGGGGAATTCACCCCTCCACTTT | CASSSGQGNSPLHF
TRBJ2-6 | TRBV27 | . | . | TGTGCCAGCAGTGTTCTCTCTGGGGCCAACGTCCTGACTTTC | CASSVLSGANVLTF
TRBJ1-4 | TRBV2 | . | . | TGTGCCAGTCGAGGGTTGACTAATGAAAAACTGTTTTTT | CASRGLTNEKLFF
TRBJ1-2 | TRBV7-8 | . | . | TGTGCCAGCAGCGGAGACAGAAAGGGCTACACCTTC | CASSGDRKGYTF
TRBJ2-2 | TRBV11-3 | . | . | TGTGCCAGCAGCTTTGGGGGCGGTGACACCGGGGAGCTGTTTTTT | CASSFGGGDTGELFF
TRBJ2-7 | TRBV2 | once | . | TGTGCCAGCACGGCGATCAGGGTTGGCGAGCAGTACTTC | CASTAIRVGEQYF
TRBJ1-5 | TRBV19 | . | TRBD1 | TGTGCCAGTAGTATAGGACAGGGAATTCAGCCCCAGCATTTT | CASSIGQGIQPQHF
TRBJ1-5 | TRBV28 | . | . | TGTGCCAGCACCCTTGGCGCTCTCCAGCCCCAGCATTTT | CASTLGALQPQHF
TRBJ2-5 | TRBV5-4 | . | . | TGTGCCAGCAGCTTGGAAGTTCGTAGTGAGACCCAGTACTTC | CASSLEVRSETQYF
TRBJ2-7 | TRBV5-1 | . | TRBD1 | TGCGCCAGCAGCCTAGGGACAGTTCCCTACGAGCAGTACTTC | CASSLGTVPYEQYF
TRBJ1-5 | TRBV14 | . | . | TGTGCCAGCAGCCAAATGGGAATCGGCCAGCCCCAGCATTTT | CASSQMGIGQPQHF
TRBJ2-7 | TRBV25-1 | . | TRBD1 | TGTGCCAGCAGTGGGACAGGGGAAAAGGGCGAGCAGTACTTC | CASSGTGEKGEQYF
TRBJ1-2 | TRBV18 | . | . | TGTGCCAGCTCACCACCGAGGGTAGGCAGCTACACCTTC | CASSPPRVGSYTF
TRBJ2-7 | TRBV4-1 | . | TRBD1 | TGCGCCAGCAGCCAAGAAGGACAGGGGGCCTACGAGCAGTACTTC | CASSQEGQGAYEQYF
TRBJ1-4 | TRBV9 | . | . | TGTGCCAGCAGCGTTCAATCCGAGGGGACTGAAAAACTGTTTTTT | CASSVQSEGTEKLFF
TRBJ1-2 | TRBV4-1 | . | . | TGCGCCAGCAGCCAAGTCCTACGTAGAAGGGGGGGCTACACCTTC | CASSQVLRRRGGYTF
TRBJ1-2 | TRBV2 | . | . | TGTGCCAGCAGCGATACAGGAAACTATGGCTACACCTTC | CASSDTGNYGYTF
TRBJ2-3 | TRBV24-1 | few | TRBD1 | TGTGCCACCAGTGATAGGGAGCCCCCGGGACAGGGAGGATCGACAGATACGCAGTATTTT | CATSDREPPGQGGSTDTQYF
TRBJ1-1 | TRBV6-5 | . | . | TGTGCCACCAAACCTTCGGGGTACACTGAAGCTTTCTTT | CATKPSGYTEAFF
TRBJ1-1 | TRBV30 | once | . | TGTGCCTGGAGTGTACTACAGAACACTGAAGCTTTCTTT | CAWSVLQNTEAFF
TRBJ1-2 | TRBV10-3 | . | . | TGTGCCATCAGTGAGGATCTGAACTATGGCTACACCTTC | CAISEDLNYGYTF
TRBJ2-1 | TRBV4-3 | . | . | TGCGCCAGCAGCCAAGTAGTAGAGAGCCATGAGCAGTTCTTC | CASSQVVESHEQFF
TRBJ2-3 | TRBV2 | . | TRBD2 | TGTGCCAGCAGTCTAGCGGGGGCCACAGATACGCAGTATTTT | CASSLAGATDTQYF